This TCR beta chain appears in the sequencing data of a study of cytomegalovirus exposure and HLA in healthy donors. Germline loops: CDR1 MGHRA, CDR2 YSYEKL. Between the trimmed V and J ends, which lost 0 bases and 9 bases, there was a span of 27 bases. This CDR3 contains 19 residues. In the PCR, 60 Vbeta and 13 Jbeta primers were used. Using immunoSEQ multiplex PCR, the repertoire was profiled, and TCRdb retains in-frame clones only, with some absent. The table has 70,000 or so clones, 85% to 90% seen once. As for this clone: Its antigen is unidentified.

Study-level results: Immune exposure information available was restricted to CMV serostatus. Follow-up analysis later connected one missense variant in DCLRE1C with trimming of TCR beta V- and J-genes.

The sequence derives from a woman aged 25 to 39 in good health and CMV-seropositive. The chain couples TRBV4-1 to TRBJ2-1; perhaps TRBD2 as D (7 bases). Sequencing was carried out using PBMCs. The DNA for the CDR3 is TGCGCCAGCAGCCAAGAACGAGTCGGGCGGGGGCTCAAAAGTGGTGAGCAGTTCTTC. Its translation: CASSQERVGRGLKSGEQFF.